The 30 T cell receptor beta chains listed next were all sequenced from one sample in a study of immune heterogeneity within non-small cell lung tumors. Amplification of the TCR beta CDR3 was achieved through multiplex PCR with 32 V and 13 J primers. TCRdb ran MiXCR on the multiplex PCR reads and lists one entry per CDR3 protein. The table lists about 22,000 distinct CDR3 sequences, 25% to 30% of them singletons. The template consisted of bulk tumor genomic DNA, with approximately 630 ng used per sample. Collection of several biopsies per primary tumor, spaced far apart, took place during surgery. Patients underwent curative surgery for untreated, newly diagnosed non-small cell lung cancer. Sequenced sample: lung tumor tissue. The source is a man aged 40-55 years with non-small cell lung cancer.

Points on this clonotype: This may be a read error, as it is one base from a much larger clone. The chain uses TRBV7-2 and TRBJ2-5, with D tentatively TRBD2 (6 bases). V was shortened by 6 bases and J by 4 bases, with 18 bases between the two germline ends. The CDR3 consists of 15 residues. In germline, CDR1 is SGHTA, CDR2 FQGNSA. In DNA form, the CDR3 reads TGTGCCAGCAGGCCCTCCCGGGACTTGATAGAGACCCAGTACTTC. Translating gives CASRPSRDLIETQYF.

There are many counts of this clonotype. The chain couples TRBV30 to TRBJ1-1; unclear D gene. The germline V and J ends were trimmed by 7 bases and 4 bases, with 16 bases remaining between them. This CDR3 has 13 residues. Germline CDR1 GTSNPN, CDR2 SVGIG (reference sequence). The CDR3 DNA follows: TGTGCCTCAACCCACGGGGAGGTCACTGAAGCTTTCTTT. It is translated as CASTHGEVTEAFF. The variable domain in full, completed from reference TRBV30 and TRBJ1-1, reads SQTIHQWPATLVQPVGSPLSLECTVEGTSNPNLYWYRQAAGRGLQLLFYSVGIGQISSEVPQNLSASRPQDRQFILSSKKLLLSDSGFYLCASTHGEVTEAFFGQGTRLTVV.

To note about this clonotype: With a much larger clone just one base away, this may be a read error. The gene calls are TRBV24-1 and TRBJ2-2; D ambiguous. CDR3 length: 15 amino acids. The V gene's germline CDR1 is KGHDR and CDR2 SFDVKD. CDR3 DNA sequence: TGTGCCTCCAGTGATTTAACTGAGAACACCGGGGAGCTGTTTTTT. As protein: CASSDLTENTGELFF.

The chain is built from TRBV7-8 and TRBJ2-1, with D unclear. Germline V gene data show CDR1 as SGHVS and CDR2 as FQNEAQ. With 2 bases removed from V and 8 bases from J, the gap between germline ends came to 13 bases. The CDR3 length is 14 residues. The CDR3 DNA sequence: TGTGCCAGCAGCTTAAGGCCTTATACGGATGAGCAGTTCTTC. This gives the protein CASSLRPYTDEQFF.

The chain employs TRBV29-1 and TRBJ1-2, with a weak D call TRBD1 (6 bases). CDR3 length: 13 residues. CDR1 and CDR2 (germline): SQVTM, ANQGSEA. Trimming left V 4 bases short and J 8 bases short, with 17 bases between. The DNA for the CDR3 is TGCAGCGTTGCGGGACACCTAATCGTGGGCTACACCTTC. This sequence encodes CSVAGHLIVGYTF.

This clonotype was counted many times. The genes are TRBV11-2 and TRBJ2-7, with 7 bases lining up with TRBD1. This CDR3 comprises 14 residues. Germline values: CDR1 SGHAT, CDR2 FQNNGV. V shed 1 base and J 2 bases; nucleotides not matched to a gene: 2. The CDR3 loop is CASSLVGTAYEQYF. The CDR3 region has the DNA TGTGCCAGCAGCTTAGTTGGGACAGCCTACGAGCAGTACTTC.

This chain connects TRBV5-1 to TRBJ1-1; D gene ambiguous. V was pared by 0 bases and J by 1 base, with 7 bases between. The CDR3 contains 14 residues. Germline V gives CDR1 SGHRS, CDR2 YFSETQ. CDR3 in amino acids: CASSLGVKNTEAFF. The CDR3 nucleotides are TGCGCCAGCAGCTTGGGCGTTAAGAACACTGAAGCTTTCTTT.

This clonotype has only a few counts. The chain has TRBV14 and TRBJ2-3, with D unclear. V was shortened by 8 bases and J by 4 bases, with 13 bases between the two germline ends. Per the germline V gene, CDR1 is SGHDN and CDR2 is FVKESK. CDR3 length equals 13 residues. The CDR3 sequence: CASALRLADTQYF. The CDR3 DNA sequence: TGTGCCAGCGCTTTAAGGTTAGCAGATACGCAGTATTTT.

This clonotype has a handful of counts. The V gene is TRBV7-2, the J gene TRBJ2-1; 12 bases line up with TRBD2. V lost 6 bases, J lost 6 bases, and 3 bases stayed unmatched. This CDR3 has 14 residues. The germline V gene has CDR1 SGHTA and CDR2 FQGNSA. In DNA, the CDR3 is TGTGCCAGCAGGACTAGCGGGAGTAGCAATGAGCAGTTCTTC. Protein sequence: CASRTSGSSNEQFF.

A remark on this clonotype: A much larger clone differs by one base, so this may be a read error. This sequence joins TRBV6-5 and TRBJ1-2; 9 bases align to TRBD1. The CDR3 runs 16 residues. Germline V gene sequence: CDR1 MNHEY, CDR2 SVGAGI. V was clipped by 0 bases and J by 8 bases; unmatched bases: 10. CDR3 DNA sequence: TGTGCCAGCAGTTACTCAAATACACAGGGGGCGCGAGGCTACACCTTC. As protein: CASSYSNTQGARGYTF.

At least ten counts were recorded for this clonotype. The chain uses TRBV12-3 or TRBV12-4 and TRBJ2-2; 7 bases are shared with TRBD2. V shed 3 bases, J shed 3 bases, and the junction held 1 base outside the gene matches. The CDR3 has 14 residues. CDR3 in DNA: TGTGCCAGCAGTTTTGGGGGGGACACCGGGGAGCTGTTTTTT. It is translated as CASSFGGDTGELFF.

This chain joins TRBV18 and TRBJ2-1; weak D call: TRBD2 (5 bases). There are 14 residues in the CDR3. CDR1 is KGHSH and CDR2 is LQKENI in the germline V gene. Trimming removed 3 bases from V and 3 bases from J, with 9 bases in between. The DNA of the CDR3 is TGTGCCAGCTCACCGATCCGGGACTACAATGAGCAGTTCTTC. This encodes CASSPIRDYNEQFF.

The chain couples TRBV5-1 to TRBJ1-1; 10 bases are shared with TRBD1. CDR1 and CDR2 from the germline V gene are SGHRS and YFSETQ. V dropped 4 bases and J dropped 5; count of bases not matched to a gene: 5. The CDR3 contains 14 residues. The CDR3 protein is CASSSDRGQTEAFF. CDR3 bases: TGCGCCAGCAGCAGTGACAGGGGGCAAACTGAAGCTTTCTTT. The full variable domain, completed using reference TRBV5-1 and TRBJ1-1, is KAGVTQTPRYLIKTRGQQVTLSCSPISGHRSVSWYQQTPGQGLQFLFEYFSETQRNKGNFPGRFSGRQFSNSRSEMNVSTLELGDSALYLCASSSDRGQTEAFFGQGTRLTVV.

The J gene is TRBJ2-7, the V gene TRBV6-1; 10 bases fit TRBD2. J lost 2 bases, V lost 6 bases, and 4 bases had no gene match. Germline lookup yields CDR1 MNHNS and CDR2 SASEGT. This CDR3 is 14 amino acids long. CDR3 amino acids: CASRGLAAPYEQYF. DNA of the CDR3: TGTGCCAGCAGAGGACTAGCGGCCCCCTACGAGCAGTACTTC.

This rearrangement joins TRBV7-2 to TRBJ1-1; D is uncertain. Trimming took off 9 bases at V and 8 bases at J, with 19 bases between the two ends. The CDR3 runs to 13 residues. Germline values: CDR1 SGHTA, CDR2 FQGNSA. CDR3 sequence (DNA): TGTGCCAGAAGAGAGCGACGGGCATCGGAAGCTTTCTTT. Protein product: CARRERRASEAFF.

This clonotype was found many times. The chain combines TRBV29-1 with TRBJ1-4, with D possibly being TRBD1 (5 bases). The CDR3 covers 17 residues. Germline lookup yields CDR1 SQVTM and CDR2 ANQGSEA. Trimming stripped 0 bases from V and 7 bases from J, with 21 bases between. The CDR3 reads CSVEDPGFWGRGEKLFF. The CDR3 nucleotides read TGCAGCGTTGAAGATCCGGGCTTTTGGGGTAGGGGTGAAAAACTGTTTTTT.

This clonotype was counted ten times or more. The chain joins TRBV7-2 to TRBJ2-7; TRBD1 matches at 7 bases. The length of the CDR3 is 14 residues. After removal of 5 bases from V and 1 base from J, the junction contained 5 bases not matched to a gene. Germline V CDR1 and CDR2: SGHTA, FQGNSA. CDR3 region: CASSRTQGSYEQYF. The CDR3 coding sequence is TGTGCCAGCAGCCGGACACAGGGGTCCTACGAGCAGTACTTC.

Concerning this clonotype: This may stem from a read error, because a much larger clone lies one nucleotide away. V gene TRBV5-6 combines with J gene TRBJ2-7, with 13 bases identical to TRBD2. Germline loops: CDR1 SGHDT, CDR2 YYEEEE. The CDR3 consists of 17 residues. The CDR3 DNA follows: TGTCCCAGCAGCTTGGTTGTTGGGACTAGCGGGACCTACGAGCAGTACTTC. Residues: CPSSLVVGTSGTYEQYF.

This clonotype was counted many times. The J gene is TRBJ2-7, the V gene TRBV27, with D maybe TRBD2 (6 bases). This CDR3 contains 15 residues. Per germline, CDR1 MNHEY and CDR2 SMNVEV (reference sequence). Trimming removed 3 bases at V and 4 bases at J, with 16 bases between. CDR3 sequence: CASSFRQSGTYEQYF. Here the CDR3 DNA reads TGTGCCAGCAGTTTTCGCCAGAGTGGGACTTACGAGCAGTACTTC.

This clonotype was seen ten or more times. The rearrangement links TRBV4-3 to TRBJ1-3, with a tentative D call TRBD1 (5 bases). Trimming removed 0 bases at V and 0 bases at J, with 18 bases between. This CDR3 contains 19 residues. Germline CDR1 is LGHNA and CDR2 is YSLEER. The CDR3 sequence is CASSQDWAGRTSSGNTIYF. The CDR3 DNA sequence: TGCGCCAGCAGCCAAGACTGGGCGGGACGGACAAGCTCTGGAAACACCATATATTTT.

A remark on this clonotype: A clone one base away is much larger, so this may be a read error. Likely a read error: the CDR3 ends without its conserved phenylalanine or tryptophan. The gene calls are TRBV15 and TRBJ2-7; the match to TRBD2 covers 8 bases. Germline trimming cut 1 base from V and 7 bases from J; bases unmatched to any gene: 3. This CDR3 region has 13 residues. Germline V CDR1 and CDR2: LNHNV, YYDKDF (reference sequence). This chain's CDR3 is CATSRGPSGEQYL. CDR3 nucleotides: TGTGCCACCAGCAGAGGGCCTAGCGGGGAGCAGTACTTA.

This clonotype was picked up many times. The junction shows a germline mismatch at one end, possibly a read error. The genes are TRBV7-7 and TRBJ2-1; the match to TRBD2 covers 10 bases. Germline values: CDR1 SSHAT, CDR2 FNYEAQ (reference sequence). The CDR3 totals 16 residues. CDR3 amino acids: CASSRTSASGSNEQFF. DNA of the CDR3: TGTGCTAGCAGCCGAACCTCGGCTAGCGGGAGTAATGAGCAGTTCTTC.

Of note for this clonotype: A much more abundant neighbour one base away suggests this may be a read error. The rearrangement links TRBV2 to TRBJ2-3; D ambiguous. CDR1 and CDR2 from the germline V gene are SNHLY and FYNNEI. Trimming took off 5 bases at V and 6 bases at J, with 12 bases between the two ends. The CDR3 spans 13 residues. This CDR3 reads CASSTDWWDTQYF. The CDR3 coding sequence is TGTGCCAGCAGTACCGACTGGTGGGATACGCAGTATTTT.

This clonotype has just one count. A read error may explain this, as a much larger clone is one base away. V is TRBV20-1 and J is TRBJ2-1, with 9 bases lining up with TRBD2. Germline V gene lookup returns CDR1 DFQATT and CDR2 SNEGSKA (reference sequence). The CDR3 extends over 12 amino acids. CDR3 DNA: TGCAGTGCTATAGCGGGAGACAACGAGCAGTTCTTC. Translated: CSAIAGDNEQFF.

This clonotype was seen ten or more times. This chain's CDR3 is CASSPRTGGWYEQYF. CDR3 nucleotides: TGTGCCAGCAGTCCCCGGACAGGGGGGTGGTACGAGCAGTACTTC. This rearrangement joins TRBV27 to TRBJ2-7; 10 bases match TRBD1. From germline, CDR1 is MNHEY and CDR2 SMNVEV (reference sequence). The ends lost 5 bases at V and 4 bases at J; junction bases unmatched: 8. The CDR3 sequence is 15 residues long.

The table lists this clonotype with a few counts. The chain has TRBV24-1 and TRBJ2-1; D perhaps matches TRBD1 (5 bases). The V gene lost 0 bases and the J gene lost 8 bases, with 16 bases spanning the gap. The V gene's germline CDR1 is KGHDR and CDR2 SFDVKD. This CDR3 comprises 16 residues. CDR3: CATSDLGAQGPHEQFF. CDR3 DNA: TGTGCCACCAGTGATTTGGGGGCGCAGGGTCCCCATGAGCAGTTCTTC.

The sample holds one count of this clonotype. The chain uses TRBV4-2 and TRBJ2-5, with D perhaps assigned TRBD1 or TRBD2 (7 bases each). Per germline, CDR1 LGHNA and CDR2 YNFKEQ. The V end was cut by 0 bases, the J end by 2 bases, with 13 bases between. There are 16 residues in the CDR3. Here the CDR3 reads CASSQEVQGGQETQYF. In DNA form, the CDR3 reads TGTGCCAGCAGCCAAGAAGTCCAGGGGGGGCAAGAGACCCAGTACTTC.

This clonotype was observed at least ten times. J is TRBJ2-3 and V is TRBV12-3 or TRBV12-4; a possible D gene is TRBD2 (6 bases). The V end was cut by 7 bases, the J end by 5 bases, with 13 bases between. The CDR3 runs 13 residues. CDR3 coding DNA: TGTGCCAGCACCTCGGGGGTTTTAGATACGCAGTATTTT. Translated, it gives CASTSGVLDTQYF.

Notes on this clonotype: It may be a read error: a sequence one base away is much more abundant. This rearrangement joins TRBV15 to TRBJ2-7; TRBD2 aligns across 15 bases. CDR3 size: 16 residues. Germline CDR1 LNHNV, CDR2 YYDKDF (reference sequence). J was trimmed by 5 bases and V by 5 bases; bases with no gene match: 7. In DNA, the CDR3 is TGTGCCACCAGCGCCCCGGGACTAGCGGGAGGCCACGAGCAGTACTTC. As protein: CATSAPGLAGGHEQYF. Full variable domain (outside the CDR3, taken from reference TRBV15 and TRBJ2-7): DAMVIQNPRYQVTQFGKPVTLSCSQTLNHNVMYWYQQKSSQAPKLLFHYYDKDFNNEADTPDNFQSRRPNTSFCFLDIRSPGLGDTAMYLCATSAPGLAGGHEQYFGPGTRLTVT.

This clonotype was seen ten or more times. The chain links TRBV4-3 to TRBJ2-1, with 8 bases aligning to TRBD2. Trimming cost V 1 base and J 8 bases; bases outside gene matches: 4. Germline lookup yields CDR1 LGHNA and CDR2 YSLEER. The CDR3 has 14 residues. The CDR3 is CASSQVAGGDEQFF. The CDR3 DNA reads TGCGCCAGCAGCCAAGTTGCGGGAGGCGATGAGCAGTTCTTC.